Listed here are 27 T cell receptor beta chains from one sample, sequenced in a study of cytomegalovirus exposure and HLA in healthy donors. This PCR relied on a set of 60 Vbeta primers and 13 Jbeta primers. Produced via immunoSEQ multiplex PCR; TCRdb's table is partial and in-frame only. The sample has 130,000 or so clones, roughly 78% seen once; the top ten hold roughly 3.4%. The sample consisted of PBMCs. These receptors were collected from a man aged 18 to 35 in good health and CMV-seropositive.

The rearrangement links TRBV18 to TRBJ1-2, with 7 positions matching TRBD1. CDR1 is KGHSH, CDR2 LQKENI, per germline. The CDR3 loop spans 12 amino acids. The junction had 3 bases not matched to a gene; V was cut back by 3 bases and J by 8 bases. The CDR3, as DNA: TGTGCCAGCTCACCCCCAGGGGGGGGCTACACCTTC. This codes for CASSPPGGGYTF.

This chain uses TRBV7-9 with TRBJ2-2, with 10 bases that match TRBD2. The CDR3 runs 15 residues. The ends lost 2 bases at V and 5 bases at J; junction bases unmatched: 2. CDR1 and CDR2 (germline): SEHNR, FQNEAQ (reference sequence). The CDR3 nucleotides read TGTGCCAGCAGCTTAAGTAGCGGGAGGACCGGGGAGCTGTTTTTT. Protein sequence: CASSLSSGRTGELFF.

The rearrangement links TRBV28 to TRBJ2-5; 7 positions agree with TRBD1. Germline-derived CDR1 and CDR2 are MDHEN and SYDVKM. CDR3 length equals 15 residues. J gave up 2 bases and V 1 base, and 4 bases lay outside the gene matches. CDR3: CASSLYRGPQETQYF. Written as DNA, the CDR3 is TGTGCCAGCAGTTTATACAGGGGCCCACAAGAGACCCAGTACTTC.

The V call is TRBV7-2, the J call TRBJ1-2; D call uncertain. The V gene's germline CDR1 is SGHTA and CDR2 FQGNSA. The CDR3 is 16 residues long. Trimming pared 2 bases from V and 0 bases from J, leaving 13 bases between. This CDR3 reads CASSLTRSLANYGYTF. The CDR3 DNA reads TGTGCCAGCAGCTTAACCCGCAGCCTAGCTAACTATGGCTACACCTTC.

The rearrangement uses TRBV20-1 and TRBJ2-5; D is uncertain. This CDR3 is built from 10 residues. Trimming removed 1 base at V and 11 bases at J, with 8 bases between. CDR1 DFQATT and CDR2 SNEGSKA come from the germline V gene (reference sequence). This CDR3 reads CSARGVEQYF. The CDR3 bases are TGCAGTGCTAGAGGCGTGGAGCAGTACTTC.

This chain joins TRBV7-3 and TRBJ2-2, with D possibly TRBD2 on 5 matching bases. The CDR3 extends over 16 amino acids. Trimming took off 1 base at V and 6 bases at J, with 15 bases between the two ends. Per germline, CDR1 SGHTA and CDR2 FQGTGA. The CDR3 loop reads CASSLSRGSRPGELFF. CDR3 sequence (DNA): TGTGCCAGCAGCTTAAGTCGGGGTAGCCGCCCCGGGGAGCTGTTTTTT.

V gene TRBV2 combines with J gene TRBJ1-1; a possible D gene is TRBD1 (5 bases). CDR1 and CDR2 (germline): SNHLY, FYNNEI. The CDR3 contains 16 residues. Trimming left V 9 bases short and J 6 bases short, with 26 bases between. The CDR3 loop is CASSLVWQGNNPEAFF. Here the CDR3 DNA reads TGTGCCAGTTCTTTGGTGTGGCAGGGCAATAACCCTGAAGCTTTCTTT.

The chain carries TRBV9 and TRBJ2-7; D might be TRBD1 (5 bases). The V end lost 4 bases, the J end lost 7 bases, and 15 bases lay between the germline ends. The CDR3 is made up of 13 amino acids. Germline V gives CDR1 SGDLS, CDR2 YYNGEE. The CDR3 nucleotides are TGTGCCAGCAGCTACAGGTGGCTCAGGGAGCAGTACTTC. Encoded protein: CASSYRWLREQYF.

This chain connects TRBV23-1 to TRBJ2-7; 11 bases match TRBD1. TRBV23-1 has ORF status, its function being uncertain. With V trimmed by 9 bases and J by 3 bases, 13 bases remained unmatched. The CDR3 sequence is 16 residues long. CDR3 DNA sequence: TGCGCCAGTCAAGTAGAGTGGGACAGGGGGTTCTACGAGCAGTACTTC. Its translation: CASQVEWDRGFYEQYF.

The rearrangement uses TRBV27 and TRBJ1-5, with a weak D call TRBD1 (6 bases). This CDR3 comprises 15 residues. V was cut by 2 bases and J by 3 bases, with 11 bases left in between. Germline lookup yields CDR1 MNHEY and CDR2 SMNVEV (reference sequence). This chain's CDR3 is CASSLATGDNQPQHF. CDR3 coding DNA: TGTGCCAGCAGTTTAGCGACAGGAGACAATCAGCCCCAGCATTTT.

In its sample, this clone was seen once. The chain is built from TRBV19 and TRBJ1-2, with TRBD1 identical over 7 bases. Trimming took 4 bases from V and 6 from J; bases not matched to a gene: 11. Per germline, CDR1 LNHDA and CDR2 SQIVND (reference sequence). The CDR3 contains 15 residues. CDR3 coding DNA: TGTGCCAGTAGTACGAACAGGGGTACCGTGGATGGCTACACCTTC. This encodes CASSTNRGTVDGYTF.

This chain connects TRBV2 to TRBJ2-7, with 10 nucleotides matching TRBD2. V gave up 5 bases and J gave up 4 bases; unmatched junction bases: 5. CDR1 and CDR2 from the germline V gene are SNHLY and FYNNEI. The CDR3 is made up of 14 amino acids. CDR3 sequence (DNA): TGTGCCAGCAGTCCCCGGACTAGCGGATACGAGCAGTACTTC. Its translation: CASSPRTSGYEQYF.

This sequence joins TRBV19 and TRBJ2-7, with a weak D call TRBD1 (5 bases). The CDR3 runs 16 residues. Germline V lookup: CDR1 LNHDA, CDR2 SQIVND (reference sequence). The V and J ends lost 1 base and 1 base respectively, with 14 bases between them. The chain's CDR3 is CASSIAPRAGSYEQYF. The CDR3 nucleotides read TGTGCCAGTAGTATAGCTCCTAGGGCAGGGTCCTACGAGCAGTACTTC.

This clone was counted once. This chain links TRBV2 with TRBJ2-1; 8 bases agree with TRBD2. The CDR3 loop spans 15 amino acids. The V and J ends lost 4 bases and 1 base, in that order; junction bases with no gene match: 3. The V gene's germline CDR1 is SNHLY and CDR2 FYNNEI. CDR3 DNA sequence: TGTGCCAGCAGTGGGGGCGGGAGGTCCTACAATGAGCAGTTCTTC. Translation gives CASSGGGRSYNEQFF. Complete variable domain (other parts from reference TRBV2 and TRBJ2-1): EPEVTQTPSHQVTQMGQEVILRCVPISNHLYFYWYRQILGQKVEFLVSFYNNEISEKSEIFDDQFSVERPDGSNFTLKIRSTKLEDSAMYFCASSGGGRSYNEQFFGPGTRLTVL.

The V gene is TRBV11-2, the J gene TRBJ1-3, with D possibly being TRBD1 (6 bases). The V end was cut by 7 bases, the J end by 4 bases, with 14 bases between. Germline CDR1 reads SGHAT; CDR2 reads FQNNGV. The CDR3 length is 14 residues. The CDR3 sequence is CASTQRGTGNTIYF. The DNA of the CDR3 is TGTGCCAGCACCCAAAGGGGGACAGGAAACACCATATATTTT.

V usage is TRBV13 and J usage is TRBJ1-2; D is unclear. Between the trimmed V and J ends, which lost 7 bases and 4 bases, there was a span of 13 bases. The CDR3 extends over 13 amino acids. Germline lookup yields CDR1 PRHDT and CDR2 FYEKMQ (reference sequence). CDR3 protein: CASNTWGGYGYTF. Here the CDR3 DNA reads TGTGCCAGCAACACGTGGGGAGGCTATGGCTACACCTTC.

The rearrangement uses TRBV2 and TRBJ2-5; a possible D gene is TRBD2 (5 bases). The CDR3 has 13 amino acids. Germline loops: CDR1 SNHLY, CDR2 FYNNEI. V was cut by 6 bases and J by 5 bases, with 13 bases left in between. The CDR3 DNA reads TGTGCCAGCAGCCGCTCTAGCCCCGAGACCCAGTACTTC. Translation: CASSRSSPETQYF.

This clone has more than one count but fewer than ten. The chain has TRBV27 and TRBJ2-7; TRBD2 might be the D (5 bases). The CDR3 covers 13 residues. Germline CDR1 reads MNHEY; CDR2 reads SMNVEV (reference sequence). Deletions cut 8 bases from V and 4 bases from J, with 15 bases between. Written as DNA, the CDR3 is TGTGCCAGCGGACTCTCCGTGGGGTACGAGCAGTACTTC. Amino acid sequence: CASGLSVGYEQYF.

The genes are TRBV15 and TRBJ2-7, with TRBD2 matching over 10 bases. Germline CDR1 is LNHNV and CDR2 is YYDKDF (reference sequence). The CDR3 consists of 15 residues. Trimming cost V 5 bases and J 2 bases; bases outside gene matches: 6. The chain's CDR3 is CATSLAGALTYEQYF. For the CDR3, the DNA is TGTGCCACCAGCCTAGCGGGAGCTCTAACCTACGAGCAGTACTTC.

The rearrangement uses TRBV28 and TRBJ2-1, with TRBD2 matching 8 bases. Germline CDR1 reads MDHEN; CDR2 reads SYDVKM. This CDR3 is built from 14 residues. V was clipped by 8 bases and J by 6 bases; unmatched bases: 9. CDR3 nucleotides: TGTGCCAGCGGTGGAGCGGGAGTAATCAATGAGCAGTTCTTC. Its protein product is CASGGAGVINEQFF.

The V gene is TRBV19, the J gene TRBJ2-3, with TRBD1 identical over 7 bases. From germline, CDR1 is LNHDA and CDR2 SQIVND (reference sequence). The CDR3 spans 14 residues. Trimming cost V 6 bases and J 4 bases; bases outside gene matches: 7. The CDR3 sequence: CASSPRTGPDTQYF. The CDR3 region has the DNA TGTGCCAGTAGCCCACGGACAGGACCAGATACGCAGTATTTT.

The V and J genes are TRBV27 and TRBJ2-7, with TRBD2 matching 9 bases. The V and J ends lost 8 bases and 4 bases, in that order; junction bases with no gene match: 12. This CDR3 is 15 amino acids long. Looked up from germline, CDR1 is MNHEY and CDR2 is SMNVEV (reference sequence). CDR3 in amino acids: CASSIGSGRTYEQYF. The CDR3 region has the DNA TGTGCCAGCTCAATAGGGAGCGGGAGGACGTACGAGCAGTACTTC.

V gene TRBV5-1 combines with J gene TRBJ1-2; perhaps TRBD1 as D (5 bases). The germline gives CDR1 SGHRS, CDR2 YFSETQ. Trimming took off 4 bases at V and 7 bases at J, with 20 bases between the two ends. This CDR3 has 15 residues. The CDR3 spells CASSTPPTGPPGYTF. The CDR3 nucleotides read TGCGCCAGCAGCACGCCTCCTACAGGCCCGCCTGGCTACACCTTC.

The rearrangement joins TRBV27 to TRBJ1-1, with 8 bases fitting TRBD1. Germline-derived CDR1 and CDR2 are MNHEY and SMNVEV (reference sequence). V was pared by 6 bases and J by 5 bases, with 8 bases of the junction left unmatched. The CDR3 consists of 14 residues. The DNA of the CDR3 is TGTGCCAGCAGCTACAGGGGGAGAGGGACTGAAGCTTTCTTT. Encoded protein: CASSYRGRGTEAFF.

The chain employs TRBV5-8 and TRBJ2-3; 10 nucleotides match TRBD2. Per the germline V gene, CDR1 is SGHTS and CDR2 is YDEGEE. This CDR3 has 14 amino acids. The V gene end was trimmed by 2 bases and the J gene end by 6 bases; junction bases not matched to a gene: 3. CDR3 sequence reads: CASSFLAGEDTQYF. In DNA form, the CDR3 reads TGTGCCAGCAGCTTTCTAGCGGGAGAGGATACGCAGTATTTT.

The CDR3 protein is CASRLVESGSVYEQYF. The DNA of the CDR3 is TGTGCCAGCAGACTCGTTGAGAGCGGGAGTGTCTACGAGCAGTACTTC. The rearrangement joins TRBV7-9 to TRBJ2-7, with 8 positions matching TRBD2. The CDR3 is made up of 16 amino acids. Losses at the gene ends were 6 bases for V and 3 bases for J; bases not matched to a gene: 13. CDR1 is SEHNR and CDR2 is FQNEAQ in the germline V gene (reference sequence).

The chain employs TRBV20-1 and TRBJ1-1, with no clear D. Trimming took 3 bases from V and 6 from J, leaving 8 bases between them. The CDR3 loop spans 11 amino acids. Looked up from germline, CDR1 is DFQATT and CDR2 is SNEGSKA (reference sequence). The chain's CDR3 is CSAREGPEAFF. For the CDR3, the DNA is TGCAGTGCTAGGGAGGGCCCTGAAGCTTTCTTT.